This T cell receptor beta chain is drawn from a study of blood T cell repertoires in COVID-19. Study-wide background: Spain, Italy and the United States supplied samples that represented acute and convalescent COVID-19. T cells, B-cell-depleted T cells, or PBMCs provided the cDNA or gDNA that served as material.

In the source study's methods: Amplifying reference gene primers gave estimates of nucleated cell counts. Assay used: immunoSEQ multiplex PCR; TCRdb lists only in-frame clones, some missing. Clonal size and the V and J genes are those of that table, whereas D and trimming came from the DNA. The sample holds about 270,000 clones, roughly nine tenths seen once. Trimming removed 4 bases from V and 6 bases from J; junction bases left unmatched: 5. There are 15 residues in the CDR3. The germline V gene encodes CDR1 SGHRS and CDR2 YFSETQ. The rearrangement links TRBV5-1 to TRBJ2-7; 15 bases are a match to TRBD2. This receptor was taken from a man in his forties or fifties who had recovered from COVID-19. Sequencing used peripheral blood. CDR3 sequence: CASSGTSGRTSEQYF. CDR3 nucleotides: TGCGCCAGCAGCGGGACTAGCGGGAGGACGAGCGAGCAGTACTTC. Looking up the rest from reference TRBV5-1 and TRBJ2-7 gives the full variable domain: KAGVTQTPRYLIKTRGQQVTLSCSPISGHRSVSWYQQTPGQGLQFLFEYFSETQRNKGNFPGRFSGRQFSNSRSEMNVSTLELGDSALYLCASSGTSGRTSEQYFGPGTRLTVT.